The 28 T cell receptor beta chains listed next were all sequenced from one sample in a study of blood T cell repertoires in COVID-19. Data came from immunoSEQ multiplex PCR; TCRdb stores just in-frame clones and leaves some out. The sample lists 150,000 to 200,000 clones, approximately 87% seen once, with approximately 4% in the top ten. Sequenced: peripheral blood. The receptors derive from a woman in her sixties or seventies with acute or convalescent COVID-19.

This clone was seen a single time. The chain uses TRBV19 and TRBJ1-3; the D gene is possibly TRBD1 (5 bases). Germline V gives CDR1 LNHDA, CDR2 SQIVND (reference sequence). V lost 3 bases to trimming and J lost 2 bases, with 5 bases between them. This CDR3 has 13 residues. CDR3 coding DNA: TGTGCCAGTAGTATGGACACTGGAAACACCATATATTTT. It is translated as CASSMDTGNTIYF. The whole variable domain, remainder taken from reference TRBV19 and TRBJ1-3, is DGGITQSPKYLFRKEGQNVTLSCEQNLNHDAMYWYRQDPGQGLRLIYYSQIVNDFQKGDIAEGYSVSREKKESFPLTVTSAQKNPTAFYLCASSMDTGNTIYFGEGSWLTVV.

CDR3 sequence reads: CASSKNLVGSSSTDTQYF. The CDR3 nucleotides read TGTGCCAGTAGTAAAAATCTGGTGGGGAGCTCTAGCACAGATACGCAGTATTTT. The rearrangement joins TRBV19 to TRBJ2-3; tentatively, D is TRBD2 (5 bases). Trimming removed 4 bases from V and 0 bases from J, with 20 bases in between. The CDR3 is 18 residues long. From germline, CDR1 is LNHDA and CDR2 SQIVND (reference sequence).

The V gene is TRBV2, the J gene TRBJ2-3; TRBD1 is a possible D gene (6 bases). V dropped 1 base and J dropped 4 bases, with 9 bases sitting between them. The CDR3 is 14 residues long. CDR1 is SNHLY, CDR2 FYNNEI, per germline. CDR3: CASSEGGQSDTQYF. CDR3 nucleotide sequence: TGTGCCAGCAGTGAAGGTGGACAGTCAGATACGCAGTATTTT.

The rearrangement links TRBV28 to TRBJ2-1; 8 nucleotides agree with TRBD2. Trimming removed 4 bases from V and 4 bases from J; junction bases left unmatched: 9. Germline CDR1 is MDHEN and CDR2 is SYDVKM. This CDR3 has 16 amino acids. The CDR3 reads CASSSAAGGRYNEQFF. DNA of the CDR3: TGTGCCAGCAGTTCCGCGGCGGGAGGCCGGTACAATGAGCAGTTCTTC.

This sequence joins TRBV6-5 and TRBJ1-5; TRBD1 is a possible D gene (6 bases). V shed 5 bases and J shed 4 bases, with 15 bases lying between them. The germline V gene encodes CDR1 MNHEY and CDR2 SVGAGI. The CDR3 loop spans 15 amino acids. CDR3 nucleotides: TGTGCCAGCAGTCCAGACAGGCGGGCGAATCAGCCCCAGCATTTT. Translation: CASSPDRRANQPQHF.

CDR3 protein: CASSFTSTGTQYF. CDR3 DNA sequence: TGTGCCAGCAGTTTTACTAGCACAGGGACCCAGTACTTC. This chain links TRBV12-3 or TRBV12-4 with TRBJ2-5; tentative D call: TRBD2 (6 bases). This CDR3 is built from 13 residues. V lost 3 bases to trimming and J lost 7 bases, with 12 bases between them.

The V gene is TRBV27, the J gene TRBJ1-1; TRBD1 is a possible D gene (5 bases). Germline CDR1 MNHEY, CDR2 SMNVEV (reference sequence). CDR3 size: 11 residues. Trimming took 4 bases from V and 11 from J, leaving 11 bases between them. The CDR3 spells CASSSRQQAFF. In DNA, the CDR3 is TGTGCCAGCAGTTCCCGACAGCAGGCTTTCTTT.

The CDR3 is CASSQRLAGQAGELFF. CDR3 bases: TGTGCCAGCAGCCAACGACTAGCGGGACAGGCCGGGGAGCTGTTTTTT. This chain joins TRBV7-9 and TRBJ2-2, with 11 bases aligning to TRBD2. CDR3 length equals 16 residues. V lost 5 bases and J lost 6; bases outside the gene matches: 8. Germline CDR1 SEHNR, CDR2 FQNEAQ (reference sequence).

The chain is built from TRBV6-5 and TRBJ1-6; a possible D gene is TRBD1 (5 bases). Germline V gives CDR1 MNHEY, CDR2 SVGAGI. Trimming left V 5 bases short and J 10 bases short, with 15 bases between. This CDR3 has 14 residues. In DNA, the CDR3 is TGTGCCAGCAGTCCCCAGGCGGACACCTCACCCCTCCACTTT. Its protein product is CASSPQADTSPLHF.

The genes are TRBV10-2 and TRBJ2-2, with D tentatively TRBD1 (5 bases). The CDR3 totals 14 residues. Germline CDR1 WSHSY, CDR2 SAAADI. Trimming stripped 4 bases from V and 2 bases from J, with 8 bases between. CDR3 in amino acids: CASSGRANTGELFF. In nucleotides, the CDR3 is TGCGCCAGCAGTGGCAGGGCTAACACCGGGGAGCTGTTTTTT.

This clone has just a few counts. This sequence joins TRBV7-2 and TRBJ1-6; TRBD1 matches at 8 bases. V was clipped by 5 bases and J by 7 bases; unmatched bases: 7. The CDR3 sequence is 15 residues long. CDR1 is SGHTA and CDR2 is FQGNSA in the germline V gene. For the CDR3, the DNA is TGTGCCAGCAGCACAGGGACAGGCTTCAATTCACCCCTCCACTTT. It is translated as CASSTGTGFNSPLHF.

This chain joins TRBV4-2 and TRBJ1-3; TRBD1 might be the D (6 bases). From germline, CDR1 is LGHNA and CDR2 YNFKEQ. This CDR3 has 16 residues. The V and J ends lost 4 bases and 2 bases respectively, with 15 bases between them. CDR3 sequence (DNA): TGTGCCAGCAGCCGCCAACAGGGAACAACTGGAAACACCATATATTTT. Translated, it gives CASSRQQGTTGNTIYF.

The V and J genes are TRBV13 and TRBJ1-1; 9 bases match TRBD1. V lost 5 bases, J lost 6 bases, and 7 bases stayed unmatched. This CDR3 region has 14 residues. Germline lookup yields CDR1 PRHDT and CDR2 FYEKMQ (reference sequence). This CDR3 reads CASSEGQGGSEAFF. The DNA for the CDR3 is TGTGCCAGCAGCGAGGGACAGGGTGGTTCTGAAGCTTTCTTT.

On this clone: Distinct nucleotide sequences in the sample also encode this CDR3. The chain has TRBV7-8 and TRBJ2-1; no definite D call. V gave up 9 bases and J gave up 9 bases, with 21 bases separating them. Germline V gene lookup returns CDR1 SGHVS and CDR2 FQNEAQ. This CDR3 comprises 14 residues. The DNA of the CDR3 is TGTGCCAGTAGCCCTATCCTCGGAGTCAGTGAGCAGTTCTTC. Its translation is CASSPILGVSEQFF.

CDR3 sequence: CASSTLGQGRVTGELFF. The CDR3 coding sequence is TGTGCCAGCAGTACCCTAGGACAGGGTCGGGTCACCGGGGAGCTGTTTTTT. This chain connects TRBV28 to TRBJ2-2, with TRBD1 matching 8 bases. With V trimmed by 5 bases and J by 4 bases, 12 bases remained unmatched. CDR1 and CDR2 from the germline V gene are MDHEN and SYDVKM. This CDR3 spans 17 amino acids.

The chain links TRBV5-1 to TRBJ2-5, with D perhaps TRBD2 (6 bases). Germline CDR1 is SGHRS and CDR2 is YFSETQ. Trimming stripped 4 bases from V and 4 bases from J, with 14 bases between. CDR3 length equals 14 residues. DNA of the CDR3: TGCGCCAGCAGCCCCGGCCAGGAGGGAGAGACCCAGTACTTC. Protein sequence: CASSPGQEGETQYF.

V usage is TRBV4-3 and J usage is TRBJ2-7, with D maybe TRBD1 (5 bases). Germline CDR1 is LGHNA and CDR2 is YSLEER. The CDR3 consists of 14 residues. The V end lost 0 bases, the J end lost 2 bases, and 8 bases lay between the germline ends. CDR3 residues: CASSQDRAAYEQYF. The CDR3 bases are TGCGCCAGCAGCCAAGACAGGGCAGCCTACGAGCAGTACTTC.

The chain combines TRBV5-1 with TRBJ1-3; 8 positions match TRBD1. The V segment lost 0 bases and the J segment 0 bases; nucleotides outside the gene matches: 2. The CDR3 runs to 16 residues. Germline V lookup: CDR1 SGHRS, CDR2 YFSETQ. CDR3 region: CASSLGDRTSGNTIYF. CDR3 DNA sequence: TGCGCCAGCAGCTTGGGGGACAGGACCTCTGGAAACACCATATATTTT.

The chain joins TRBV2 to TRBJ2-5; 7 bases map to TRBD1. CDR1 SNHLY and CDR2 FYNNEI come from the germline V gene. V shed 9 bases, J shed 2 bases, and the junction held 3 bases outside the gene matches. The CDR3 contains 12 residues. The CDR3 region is CARSGQQETQYF. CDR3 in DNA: TGTGCCAGATCGGGACAGCAAGAGACCCAGTACTTC.

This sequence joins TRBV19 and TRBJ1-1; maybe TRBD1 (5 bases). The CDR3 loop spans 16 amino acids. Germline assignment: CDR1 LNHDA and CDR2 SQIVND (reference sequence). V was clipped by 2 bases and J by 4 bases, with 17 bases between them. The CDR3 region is CASSINEKGIGTEAFF. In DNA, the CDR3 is TGTGCCAGTAGTATAAATGAGAAGGGGATCGGCACTGAAGCTTTCTTT.

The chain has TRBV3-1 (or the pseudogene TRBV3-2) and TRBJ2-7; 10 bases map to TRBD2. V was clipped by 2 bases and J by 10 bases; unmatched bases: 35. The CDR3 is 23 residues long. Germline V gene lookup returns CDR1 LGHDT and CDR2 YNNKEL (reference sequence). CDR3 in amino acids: CASSQLVFANSGFRGLAGVSQYF. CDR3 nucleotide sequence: TGTGCCAGCAGCCAATTGGTTTTTGCCAATTCAGGTTTTCGAGGGCTAGCGGGAGTGAGTCAGTACTTC.

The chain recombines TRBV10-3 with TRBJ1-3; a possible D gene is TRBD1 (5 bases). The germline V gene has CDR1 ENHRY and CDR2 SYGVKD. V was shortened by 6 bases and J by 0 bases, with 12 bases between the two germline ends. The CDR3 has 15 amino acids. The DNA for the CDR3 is TGTGCCATCAGCGCCCAGGGAATCTCTGGAAACACCATATATTTT. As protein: CAISAQGISGNTIYF.

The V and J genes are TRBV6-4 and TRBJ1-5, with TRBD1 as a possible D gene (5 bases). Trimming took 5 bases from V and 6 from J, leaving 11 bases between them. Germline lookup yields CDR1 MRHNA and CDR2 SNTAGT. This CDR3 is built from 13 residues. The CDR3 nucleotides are TGTGCCAGCAGTTCCAGGGAGGGTCAGCCCCAGCATTTT. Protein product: CASSSREGQPQHF.

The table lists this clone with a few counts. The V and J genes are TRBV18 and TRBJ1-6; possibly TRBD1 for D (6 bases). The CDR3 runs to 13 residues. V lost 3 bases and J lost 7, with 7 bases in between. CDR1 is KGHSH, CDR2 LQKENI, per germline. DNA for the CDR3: TGTGCCAGCTCACCCGACAGGAATTCACCCCTCCACTTT. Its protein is CASSPDRNSPLHF.

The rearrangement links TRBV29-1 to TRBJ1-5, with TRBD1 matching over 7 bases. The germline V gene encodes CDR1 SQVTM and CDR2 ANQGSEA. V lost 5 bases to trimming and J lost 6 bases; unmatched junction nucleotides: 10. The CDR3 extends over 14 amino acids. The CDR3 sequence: CSVLRQGVFQPQHF. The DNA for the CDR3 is TGCAGCGTTCTCCGTCAGGGGGTGTTTCAGCCCCAGCATTTT. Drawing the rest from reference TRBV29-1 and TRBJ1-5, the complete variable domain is SAVISQKPSRDICQRGTSLTIQCQVDSQVTMMFWYRQQPGQSLTLIATANQGSEATYESGFVIDKFPISRPNLTFSTLTVSNMSPEDSSIYLCSVLRQGVFQPQHFGDGTRLSIL.

The CDR3 coding sequence is TGCAGCGTGGGACAGGGGAACACCGGGGAGCTGTTTTTT. It translates to CSVGQGNTGELFF. This rearrangement joins TRBV29-1 to TRBJ2-2; 9 bases are a match to TRBD1. The trim removed 6 bases at V and 1 base at J, leaving 0 bases unmatched. CDR1 and CDR2 from the germline V gene are SQVTM and ANQGSEA. The CDR3 contains 13 residues.

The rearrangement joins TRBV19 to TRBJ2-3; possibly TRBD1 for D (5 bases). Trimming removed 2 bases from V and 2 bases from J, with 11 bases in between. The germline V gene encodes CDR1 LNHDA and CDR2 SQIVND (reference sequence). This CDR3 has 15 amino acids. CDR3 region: CASSIQKGITDTQYF. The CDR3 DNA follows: TGTGCCAGTAGTATACAAAAGGGGATCACAGATACGCAGTATTTT. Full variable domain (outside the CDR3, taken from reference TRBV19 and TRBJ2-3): DGGITQSPKYLFRKEGQNVTLSCEQNLNHDAMYWYRQDPGQGLRLIYYSQIVNDFQKGDIAEGYSVSREKKESFPLTVTSAQKNPTAFYLCASSIQKGITDTQYFGPGTRLTVL.

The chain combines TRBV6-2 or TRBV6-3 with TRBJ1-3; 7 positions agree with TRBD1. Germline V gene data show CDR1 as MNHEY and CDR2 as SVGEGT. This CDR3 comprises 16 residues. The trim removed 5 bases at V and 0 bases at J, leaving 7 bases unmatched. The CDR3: CASSRPGQSSGNTIYF. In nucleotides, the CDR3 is TGTGCCAGCAGTCGGCCGGGACAGAGCTCTGGAAACACCATATATTTT.